A single sample gave rise to the 18 T cell receptor beta chains below, sequenced in a study of T cell responses to AZD1222 COVID-19 vaccine. The repertoire was sequenced with immunoSEQ multiplex PCR; TCRdb's copy has only in-frame clones and lacks some. The data contain approximately 120,000 clones, about 90% of them singletons. This specimen consisted of peripheral blood, obtained on day 0 of AZD1222 vaccination. Receptors originate from an adult in good health.

J is TRBJ1-5 and V is TRBV7-9, with unresolved D. Germline CDR1 is SEHNR and CDR2 is FQNEAQ (reference sequence). The CDR3 covers 13 residues. Between the trimmed V and J ends, which lost 4 bases and 9 bases, there was a span of 13 bases. The CDR3 bases are TGTGCCAGCAGCTGGGAGGAGGGTCTGCCCCAGCATTTT. It specifies CASSWEEGLPQHF.

This clone was observed a few times. This sequence joins TRBV6-1 and TRBJ1-1; D remains unclear. The CDR3 has 13 amino acids. The V end was cut by 2 bases, the J end by 7 bases, with 11 bases between. CDR1 MNHNS and CDR2 SASEGT come from the germline V gene. The DNA of the CDR3 is TGTGCCAGCAGTGAAATTTGGGCGATTGAAGCTTTCTTT. Protein sequence: CASSEIWAIEAFF.

V is TRBV5-1 and J is TRBJ2-2, with unresolved D. Germline loops: CDR1 SGHRS, CDR2 YFSETQ. The CDR3 loop spans 13 amino acids. V was cut by 0 bases and J by 5 bases, with 5 bases left in between. CDR3 region: CASSLGRTGELFF. The CDR3 DNA reads as TGCGCCAGCAGCTTGGGTCGAACCGGGGAGCTGTTTTTT.

The J gene is TRBJ2-1, the V gene TRBV2; D is possibly TRBD1 (6 bases). Trimming stripped 6 bases from V and 0 bases from J, with 6 bases between. The germline V gene encodes CDR1 SNHLY and CDR2 FYNNEI. This CDR3 has 13 residues. The CDR3 loop reads CASRDSSYNEQFF. The CDR3 nucleotides read TGTGCCAGCAGGGACAGCTCCTACAATGAGCAGTTCTTC.

The J gene is TRBJ2-5, the V gene TRBV15; 7 nucleotides line up with TRBD2. Germline V lookup: CDR1 LNHNV, CDR2 YYDKDF (reference sequence). This CDR3 is 14 amino acids long. J gave up 4 bases and V 4 bases, and 6 bases lay outside the gene matches. CDR3 DNA: TGTGCCACCAGCATTTGGACTAGTGGAGAGACCCAGTACTTC. This codes for CATSIWTSGETQYF.

The gene calls are TRBV7-9 and TRBJ2-7; 8 positions agree with TRBD1. The CDR3 is 14 residues long. CDR1 and CDR2 (germline): SEHNR, FQNEAQ (reference sequence). The trim removed 5 bases at V and 2 bases at J, leaving 5 bases unmatched. The CDR3 loop reads CASSHPGQAYEQYF. CDR3 coding DNA: TGTGCCAGCAGCCACCCGGGACAGGCCTACGAGCAGTACTTC. Using reference TRBV7-9 and TRBJ2-7 for the parts outside the CDR3, the full variable domain is DTGVSQNPRHKITKRGQNVTFRCDPISEHNRLYWYRQTLGQGPEFLTYFQNEAQLEKSRLLSDRFSAERPKGSFSTLEIQRTEQGDSAMYLCASSHPGQAYEQYFGPGTRLTVT.

This clone was counted a few times. V gene TRBV9 combines with J gene TRBJ1-2, with TRBD1 as a possible D gene (6 bases). The V and J ends lost 0 bases and 4 bases respectively, with 19 bases between them. The V gene's germline CDR1 is SGDLS and CDR2 YYNGEE. This CDR3 region has 17 residues. This chain's CDR3 is CASSVGRTVTGSYGYTF. The DNA of the CDR3 is TGTGCCAGCAGCGTAGGCCGGACAGTTACTGGGAGCTATGGCTACACCTTC.

The CDR3 DNA reads as TGTGCCAGCAGTTACTCGATGATGTCAACTAATGAAAAACTGTTTTTT. The encoded protein is CASSYSMMSTNEKLFF. This chain joins TRBV6-5 and TRBJ1-4, with D hard to call. Germline CDR1 is MNHEY and CDR2 is SVGAGI. The CDR3 extends over 16 amino acids. V dropped 0 bases and J dropped 0 bases, with 8 bases sitting between them.

J is TRBJ2-3 and V is TRBV4-2; 7 bases are shared with TRBD2. CDR3 size: 18 residues. Germline V gene sequence: CDR1 LGHNA, CDR2 YNFKEQ. After removal of 1 base from V and 1 base from J, the junction contained 11 bases not matched to a gene. In DNA, the CDR3 is TGTGCCAGCAGCCAAGCCGGGGGACCAGCGGGACGCACAGATACGCAGTATTTT. Translation: CASSQAGGPAGRTDTQYF.

V gene TRBV2 combines with J gene TRBJ1-3, with a tentative D call TRBD1 (5 bases). The CDR3 has 13 residues. Trimming took 4 bases from V and 1 from J, leaving 5 bases between them. Per germline, CDR1 SNHLY and CDR2 FYNNEI. The CDR3 region is CASSAGSGNTIYF. In DNA, the CDR3 is TGTGCCAGCAGTGCAGGGTCTGGAAACACCATATATTTT.

Comment on this clone: At one end the junction does not follow the germline gene, possibly because of a read error. The gene calls are TRBV4-3 and TRBJ1-3, with D possibly TRBD1 on 6 matching bases. The CDR3 sequence is 13 residues long. Germline V gene sequence: CDR1 LGHNA, CDR2 YSLEER. The CDR3 DNA reads as TGCGCCAGCAGCCAAGATAAAAAGGGACAACGACATTTT. This codes for CASSQDKKGQRHF.

The rearrangement uses TRBV7-2 and TRBJ2-7; tentatively, D is TRBD2 (7 bases). The CDR3 totals 13 residues. Germline V gene data show CDR1 as SGHTA and CDR2 as FQGNSA. Trimming removed 6 bases at V and 9 bases at J, with 18 bases between. CDR3 sequence (DNA): TGTGCCAGCAGTTTGAATTCGGGGGGCCGGCAGTACTTC. It specifies CASSLNSGGRQYF.

The rearrangement links TRBV15 to TRBJ2-1; 8 bases agree with TRBD2. The CDR3 loop spans 16 amino acids. V shed 3 bases and J 0 bases; nucleotides not matched to a gene: 4. Germline assignment: CDR1 LNHNV and CDR2 YYDKDF (reference sequence). CDR3 sequence reads: CATSSSGAYSYNEQFF. The CDR3 coding sequence is TGTGCCACCAGCAGTAGCGGGGCCTACTCCTACAATGAGCAGTTCTTC.

This sequence joins TRBV7-9 and TRBJ1-5; weak D call: TRBD1 (6 bases). The CDR3 has 17 amino acids. Germline V gene sequence: CDR1 SEHNR, CDR2 FQNEAQ (reference sequence). V dropped 0 bases and J dropped 2 bases, with 14 bases sitting between them. The CDR3 sequence is CASSLAGGLGRNQPQHF. The CDR3 DNA sequence: TGTGCCAGCAGCTTAGCGGGGGGCCTAGGACGCAATCAGCCCCAGCATTTT.

J is TRBJ2-5 and V is TRBV19; D is perhaps TRBD2 (6 bases). The CDR3 totals 15 residues. Germline assignment: CDR1 LNHDA and CDR2 SQIVND (reference sequence). V was cut by 11 bases and J by 1 base, with 20 bases left in between. The CDR3 loop is CAAVGGMGIQETQYF. The CDR3 DNA sequence: TGTGCCGCTGTGGGGGGAATGGGGATCCAAGAGACCCAGTACTTC.

This clone has a handful of counts. The chain is built from TRBV18 and TRBJ1-4, with D perhaps matching TRBD1 (5 bases). CDR1 is KGHSH and CDR2 is LQKENI in the germline V gene. This CDR3 contains 16 residues. With 2 bases removed from V and 7 bases from J, the gap between germline ends came to 17 bases. In nucleotides, the CDR3 is TGTGCCAGCTCACCATTACCAGGGTCGGCGCTTGAAAAACTGTTTTTT. Protein sequence: CASSPLPGSALEKLFF. The full variable domain, in which reference TRBV18 and TRBJ1-4 provide the parts outside the CDR3, is NAGVMQNPRHLVRRRGQEARLRCSPMKGHSHVYWYRQLPEEGLKFMVYLQKENIIDESGMPKERFSAEFPKEGPSILRIQQVVRGDSAAYFCASSPLPGSALEKLFFGSGTQLSVL.

This clone was seen more than once but under ten times. The chain carries TRBV3-1 (or the pseudogene TRBV3-2) and TRBJ1-2; 11 bases align to TRBD1. Germline V gene data show CDR1 as LGHDT and CDR2 as YNNKEL (reference sequence). The CDR3 spans 16 residues. Trimming took 3 bases from V and 3 from J; bases not matched to a gene: 6. DNA of the CDR3: TGTGCCAGCAGCCACGCGGACAGGGGGCTAGACTATGGCTACACCTTC. Translation gives CASSHADRGLDYGYTF.

The J gene is TRBJ2-3, the V gene TRBV6-2 or TRBV6-3; 12 nucleotides align to TRBD2. V gave up 6 bases and J gave up 4 bases; unmatched junction bases: 8. The CDR3 is 16 amino acids. In germline, CDR1 is MNHEY, CDR2 SVGEGT. CDR3 DNA sequence: TGTGCCAGCAGCCCTACTCTAGCGGGGGGGCCAGATACGCAGTATTTT. Protein sequence: CASSPTLAGGPDTQYF.